This entry lists 10 T cell receptor beta chains sequenced from one sample in a study of blood T cell repertoires in COVID-19. Clones were read by immunoSEQ multiplex PCR, and TCRdb kept only the in-frame ones, dropping some. Among under 45,000 clones listed, approximately 86% were seen once. Sequencing was done on a sample of peripheral blood. These receptors all come from a man aged 35 to 55 with active COVID-19.

This clone was seen a single time. CDR3 coding DNA: TGTGCCAGCAGCCCCGGACTAGCGGGAGGGGATACGCAGTATTTT. Translating it yields CASSPGLAGGDTQYF. The V gene is TRBV7-3, the J gene TRBJ2-3, with 15 bases matching TRBD2. The CDR3 is made up of 15 amino acids. Germline V gives CDR1 SGHTA, CDR2 FQGTGA. Trimming at V came to 5 bases and at J to 6 bases, leaving 3 bases not matched to a gene.

This clone has a single count. This chain connects TRBV7-8 to TRBJ1-1; D gene unclear. The germline CDR1 and CDR2 sequences are SGHVS and FQNEAQ. The CDR3 loop spans 13 amino acids. Trimming shortened V by 5 bases and J by 2 bases, and 9 bases separated the two germline ends. The CDR3, as DNA: TGTGCCAGCAGCGCGTCCCCTAACACTGAAGCTTTCTTT. It translates to CASSASPNTEAFF.

This chain links TRBV19 with TRBJ2-1, with D maybe TRBD2 (5 bases). Germline V CDR1 and CDR2: LNHDA, SQIVND (reference sequence). The V end lost 2 bases, the J end lost 4 bases, and 9 bases lay between the germline ends. The CDR3 is made up of 14 amino acids. CDR3 in amino acids: CASSIYGDYNEQFF. Written as DNA, the CDR3 is TGTGCCAGTAGTATATACGGGGATTACAATGAGCAGTTCTTC. The whole variable domain, filled in from reference TRBV19 and TRBJ2-1, reads DGGITQSPKYLFRKEGQNVTLSCEQNLNHDAMYWYRQDPGQGLRLIYYSQIVNDFQKGDIAEGYSVSREKKESFPLTVTSAQKNPTAFYLCASSIYGDYNEQFFGPGTRLTVL.

This clone showed up just once. The chain is built from TRBV7-9 and TRBJ1-1; D is undetermined. V lost 10 bases, J lost 3 bases, and 18 bases lay in between. The CDR3 contains 14 residues. The germline CDR1 and CDR2 sequences are SEHNR and FQNEAQ (reference sequence). CDR3 residues: CATNSLINYTEAFF. The DNA of the CDR3 is TGTGCCACCAACAGCTTAATCAACTACACTGAAGCTTTCTTT. Complete variable domain (other parts from reference TRBV7-9 and TRBJ1-1): DTGVSQNPRHKITKRGQNVTFRCDPISEHNRLYWYRQTLGQGPEFLTYFQNEAQLEKSRLLSDRFSAERPKGSFSTLEIQRTEQGDSAMYLCATNSLINYTEAFFGQGTRLTVV.

The rearrangement joins TRBV29-1 to TRBJ1-1; possibly TRBD1 for D (5 bases). The CDR3 contains 13 residues. V lost 7 bases to trimming and J lost 0 bases, with 12 bases between them. Per the germline V gene, CDR1 is SQVTM and CDR2 is ANQGSEA. Written as DNA, the CDR3 is TGCAGCGGTCAGGGTTCTGTGAACACTGAAGCTTTCTTT. Translation: CSGQGSVNTEAFF.

V is TRBV7-8 and J is TRBJ2-5; D is possibly TRBD1 (6 bases). CDR1 and CDR2 from the germline V gene are SGHVS and FQNEAQ. The V gene lost 3 bases and the J gene lost 5 bases, with 19 bases spanning the gap. CDR3 length equals 16 residues. The CDR3 spells CASSLRGRGPPETQYF. CDR3 DNA: TGTGCCAGCAGCTTGAGGGGCAGGGGACCACCGGAGACCCAGTACTTC.

This chain connects TRBV6-6 to TRBJ1-5; TRBD1 is a possible D gene (6 bases). Germline V lookup: CDR1 MNHNY, CDR2 SVGAGI (reference sequence). Trimming took off 3 bases at V and 6 bases at J, with 12 bases between the two ends. The CDR3 loop spans 14 amino acids. Here the CDR3 DNA reads TGTGCCAGCAGTTATGAGGCAGGGGCTCAGCCCCAGCATTTT. This sequence encodes CASSYEAGAQPQHF.

This rearrangement joins TRBV19 to TRBJ2-1; tentative D call: TRBD1 (5 bases). Trimming removed 4 bases at V and 5 bases at J, with 15 bases between. The germline V gene has CDR1 LNHDA and CDR2 SQIVND (reference sequence). This CDR3 is 15 amino acids long. DNA of the CDR3: TGTGCCAGTAGTAGTGGCGACAGTACCAACAATGAGCAGTTCTTC. Its translation: CASSSGDSTNNEQFF.

The gene calls are TRBV25-1 and TRBJ1-1; D may be TRBD1 (5 bases). This CDR3 spans 14 amino acids. Per germline, CDR1 MGHDK and CDR2 SYGVNS. V gave up 3 bases and J gave up 6 bases, with 14 bases separating them. The chain's CDR3 is CASSDLWGEAEAFF. DNA of the CDR3: TGTGCCAGCAGTGATCTTTGGGGGGAAGCTGAAGCTTTCTTT.

This chain joins TRBV21-1 and TRBJ1-3. TRBV21-1 is a pseudogene segment. This CDR3 has 16 residues. The CDR3 bases are TGTGCCAGCAGCAAAAGTAGGAAAGGAGGGGTGAAAACCATATATTTT. This codes for CASSKSRKGGVKTIYF.